These 21 T cell receptor beta chains came from one sample sequenced in a study of beta chain features in type 1 diabetes. Regarding the study as a whole: In all four CD4+ subsets, TCRB CDR3 length was significantly, moderately reduced in type 1 diabetes.

Their recognized antigens are unknown. Expressed TCRB transcripts were sequenced, since all the RNA that had been isolated was reverse transcribed. Here immunoSEQ multiplex PCR was the method, and the copy in TCRdb shows in-frame clones only, minus some. The sample includes 300,000 to 350,000 clones, over 7% of them seen just once. The sequenced sample consisted of central memory CD4+ T cells from blood. These receptors were taken from a man younger than 40 with type 1 diabetes.

V is TRBV10-2 and J is TRBJ2-5; no clear D gene. Germline V gives CDR1 WSHSY, CDR2 SAAADI. The CDR3 spans 10 residues. V dropped 6 bases and J dropped 4 bases, with 3 bases sitting between them. The DNA of the CDR3 is TGCGCCAGCAGGGGAGAGACCCAGTACTTC. As protein: CASRGETQYF.

This clone showed up just a few times. The V gene is TRBV11-2, the J gene TRBJ2-7, with TRBD1 matching over 7 bases. The CDR3 has 14 residues. V lost 3 bases, J lost 5 bases, and 7 bases stayed unmatched. The V gene's germline CDR1 is SGHAT and CDR2 FQNNGV. The CDR3 loop is CASSFRPTGDEQYF. Here the CDR3 DNA reads TGTGCCAGCAGCTTTCGGCCTACAGGGGACGAGCAGTACTTC.

This clone came up a few times. The chain recombines TRBV7-2 with TRBJ1-1, with a possible D match to TRBD1 (5 bases). Germline CDR1 and CDR2: SGHTA and FQGNSA. The ends were cut back, 3 bases at V and 3 bases at J, with 17 bases in the middle. CDR3 length: 16 residues. The CDR3 loop is CASSFSPGGTYTEAFF. The DNA of the CDR3 is TGTGCCAGCAGCTTTTCCCCCGGAGGGACCTACACTGAAGCTTTCTTT. Looking up the rest from reference TRBV7-2 and TRBJ1-1 gives the full variable domain: GAGVSQSPSNKVTEKGKDVELRCDPISGHTALYWYRQSLGQGLEFLIYFQGNSAPDKSGLPSDRFSAERTGGSVSTLTIQRTQQEDSAVYLCASSFSPGGTYTEAFFGQGTRLTVV.

This clone came up a few times. The rearrangement links TRBV2 to TRBJ2-2; 8 bases match TRBD1. Germline CDR1 SNHLY, CDR2 FYNNEI. This CDR3 has 15 residues. After removal of 7 bases from V and 6 bases from J, the junction contained 10 bases not matched to a gene. The CDR3 sequence: CASKLRGPVAGELFF. The CDR3 DNA follows: TGTGCCAGCAAACTCAGGGGGCCCGTTGCCGGGGAGCTGTTTTTT.

This clone was seen a few times. The rearrangement joins TRBV6-5 to TRBJ2-5; 8 nucleotides line up with TRBD1. CDR1 and CDR2 (germline): MNHEY, SVGAGI. The CDR3 is made up of 12 amino acids. Trimming cost V 8 bases and J 6 bases; bases outside gene matches: 5. CDR3 nucleotide sequence: TGTGCCAGCCTCGGACAGGGCAAGACCCAGTACTTC. This encodes CASLGQGKTQYF.

The chain carries TRBV6-5 and TRBJ1-2; a possible D gene is TRBD1 (6 bases). Germline-derived CDR1 and CDR2 are MNHEY and SVGAGI. The CDR3 consists of 14 residues. The ends were cut back, 0 bases at V and 4 bases at J, with 9 bases in the middle. Here the CDR3 reads CASSYSGRGYGYTF. For the CDR3, the DNA is TGTGCCAGCAGTTACTCGGGCAGGGGCTATGGCTACACCTTC.

The chain combines TRBV6-1 with TRBJ2-1; no firm D call. Looked up from germline, CDR1 is MNHNS and CDR2 is SASEGT. V was clipped by 4 bases and J by 2 bases, with 6 bases between them. CDR3 length equals 13 residues. The CDR3 nucleotides read TGTGCCAGCAGTGGCCAGGCCTACAATGAGCAGTTCTTC. It specifies CASSGQAYNEQFF.

This clone was picked up a small number of times. This sequence joins TRBV30 and TRBJ2-3, with TRBD2 identical over 14 bases. There are 16 residues in the CDR3. Germline-derived CDR1 and CDR2 are GTSNPN and SVGIG (reference sequence). J lost 1 base, V lost 1 base, and 1 base had no gene match. The CDR3 DNA follows: TGTGCCTGGAGTGCGGGACTAGCGGGGGGCACAGATACGCAGTATTTT. Translating it yields CAWSAGLAGGTDTQYF.

This clone came up a few times. This chain connects TRBV10-1 to TRBJ2-1; D possibly corresponds to TRBD1 (5 bases). This CDR3 is built from 15 residues. V lost 0 bases, J lost 3 bases, and 9 bases lay in between. In germline, CDR1 is WNHNN, CDR2 SYGVQD (reference sequence). The CDR3 protein is CASSESAGFYNEQFF. In nucleotides, the CDR3 is TGCGCCAGCAGTGAGTCGGCAGGGTTCTACAATGAGCAGTTCTTC.

The chain recombines TRBV29-1 with TRBJ2-5; 8 nucleotides match TRBD1. The CDR3 extends over 13 amino acids. Germline V gene lookup returns CDR1 SQVTM and CDR2 ANQGSEA. The V and J ends lost 4 bases and 5 bases, in that order; junction bases with no gene match: 6. CDR3 amino acids: CSVATGQGETQYF. As DNA, the CDR3 is TGCAGCGTTGCGACAGGACAGGGTGAGACCCAGTACTTC.

This clone has only a few counts. This chain links TRBV29-1 with TRBJ2-3; D is uncertain. CDR1 and CDR2 from the germline V gene are SQVTM and ANQGSEA. This CDR3 is 12 amino acids long. The V end was cut by 4 bases, the J end by 2 bases, with 7 bases between. The CDR3 sequence: CSVVELTDTQYF. CDR3 in DNA: TGCAGCGTTGTGGAGCTCACAGATACGCAGTATTTT.

The sample holds a few counts of this clone. This rearrangement joins TRBV19 to TRBJ2-3; 7 nucleotides align to TRBD2. This CDR3 is built from 17 residues. Germline assignment: CDR1 LNHDA and CDR2 SQIVND (reference sequence). V shed 3 bases and J 0 bases; nucleotides not matched to a gene: 9. CDR3 loop: CASSIGGSRVSTDTQYF. In DNA, the CDR3 is TGTGCCAGTAGTATCGGCGGGAGCCGGGTGAGCACAGATACGCAGTATTTT. The whole variable domain, filled in from reference TRBV19 and TRBJ2-3, reads DGGITQSPKYLFRKEGQNVTLSCEQNLNHDAMYWYRQDPGQGLRLIYYSQIVNDFQKGDIAEGYSVSREKKESFPLTVTSAQKNPTAFYLCASSIGGSRVSTDTQYFGPGTRLTVL.

The rearrangement joins TRBV7-9 to TRBJ1-6; D unresolved. The CDR3 is 14 residues long. The ends were cut back, 3 bases at V and 7 bases at J, with 10 bases in the middle. Germline V gives CDR1 SEHNR, CDR2 FQNEAQ (reference sequence). Written as DNA, the CDR3 is TGTGCCAGCAGCTTCATTAACGGCAATTCACCCCTCCACTTT. Translation gives CASSFINGNSPLHF.

J is TRBJ2-5 and V is TRBV7-2; D not certain. The CDR3 consists of 13 residues. Germline V gives CDR1 SGHTA, CDR2 FQGNSA. V was shortened by 3 bases and J by 9 bases, with 14 bases between the two germline ends. The CDR3, as DNA: TGTGCCAGCAGCTTTGACAATCGTCGGGCCCAGTACTTC. Protein sequence: CASSFDNRRAQYF.

This clone was picked up many times. The CDR3 DNA reads TGTGCCAGCAGCCTCCGGACGGCTTCCTATGGCTACACCTTC. Its translation is CASSLRTASYGYTF. The rearrangement links TRBV7-9 to TRBJ1-2; D not certain. V gave up 5 bases and J gave up 4 bases, with 14 bases separating them. Germline CDR1 SEHNR, CDR2 FQNEAQ (reference sequence). The CDR3 length is 14 residues.

V is TRBV6-5 and J is TRBJ1-1, with 9 nucleotides matching TRBD1. The CDR3 totals 14 residues. Germline-derived CDR1 and CDR2 are MNHEY and SVGAGI. The trim removed 0 bases at V and 4 bases at J, leaving 0 bases unmatched. The CDR3 DNA sequence: TGTGCCAGCAGTTACTCGACAGGGGGCACTGAAGCTTTCTTT. It encodes CASSYSTGGTEAFF.

This clone was found a few times. The chain is built from TRBV5-6 and TRBJ2-1; weak D call: TRBD2 (6 bases). Trimming took 2 bases from V and 7 from J, leaving 13 bases between them. This CDR3 has 14 residues. Per germline, CDR1 SGHDT and CDR2 YYEEEE. The CDR3 bases are TGTGCCAGCAGCTTCGAGCGTCGGGGGAATGAGCAGTTCTTC. Protein product: CASSFERRGNEQFF.

In this sample, this clone turned up a few times. The chain recombines TRBV6-5 with TRBJ1-4; D possibly corresponds to TRBD1 (5 bases). V was trimmed by 8 bases and J by 0 bases, leaving 13 bases between them. Germline-derived CDR1 and CDR2 are MNHEY and SVGAGI. The CDR3 loop spans 15 amino acids. CDR3: CASSSTDATNEKLFF. As DNA, the CDR3 is TGTGCCAGCTCCTCGACAGATGCAACTAATGAAAAACTGTTTTTT.

Worth noting for this clone: Other DNA sequences from this sample encode an identical CDR3 as well. V gene TRBV5-6 combines with J gene TRBJ1-1; TRBD1 might be the D (6 bases). Germline CDR1 is SGHDT and CDR2 is YYEEEE. The V and J ends lost 7 bases and 7 bases respectively, with 11 bases between them. The CDR3 covers 11 residues. The CDR3 reads CASSRTVEAFF. The CDR3 region has the DNA TGTGCCAGCTCCCGGACAGTTGAAGCTTTCTTT.

The chain uses TRBV7-2 and TRBJ2-3, with D possibly being TRBD2 (6 bases). V shed 1 base and J shed 2 bases, with 13 bases lying between them. The germline V gene encodes CDR1 SGHTA and CDR2 FQGNSA. This CDR3 region has 16 residues. The CDR3 DNA reads TGTGCCAGCAGCTTAGGGGGAGGAGTTGACACAGATACGCAGTATTTT. Translated: CASSLGGGVDTDTQYF.

This clone was picked up a small number of times. The chain couples TRBV7-8 to TRBJ2-2; D call uncertain. Germline CDR1 and CDR2: SGHVS and FQNEAQ. The CDR3 is made up of 13 amino acids. Trimming took off 8 bases at V and 4 bases at J, with 11 bases between the two ends. CDR3 protein: CASYPWVTGELFF. The CDR3 bases are TGTGCCAGCTACCCTTGGGTCACCGGGGAGCTGTTTTTT.